A selection of T cell receptor beta chains follows, all from one sample in a study of blood T cell repertoires in COVID-19. Clones were read by immunoSEQ multiplex PCR, and TCRdb kept only the in-frame ones, dropping some. Of around 130,000 clones in the sample, more than 70% are singletons; the top ten hold 3.5% to 5%. Sequencing was done on a sample of peripheral blood. These receptors were obtained from a human donor in a cohort sampled during active COVID-19. The CDR3 runs from the conserved cysteine through the conserved F or W. The D gene is left open where the match is weak. Size is stated for part of the rows, as once, few or many counts, or as a class when the clone is expanded.

d_gene | j_gene | abundance | v_gene | CDR3nt | CDR3aa
. | TRBJ1-3 | . | TRBV6-1 | TGTGCCAGCAGTGAGGTGGGAGTCTACGCCTCTGGAAACACCATATATTTT | CASSEVGVYASGNTIYF
TRBD2 | TRBJ2-1 | . | TRBV11-3 | TGTGCCAGCAGCTTAAGAAGCGGGGGCTACAATGAGCAGTTCTTC | CASSLRSGGYNEQFF
TRBD1 | TRBJ1-6 | . | TRBV18 | TGTGCCAGCTCACCAACCCCCGGGACAGGTACTTCACCCCTCCACTTT | CASSPTPGTGTSPLHF
TRBD1 | TRBJ2-6 | . | TRBV30 | TGTGCCTGGAGTGTAGGGACAGGGTTTTCCGGGGCCAACGTCCTGACTTTC | CAWSVGTGFSGANVLTF
TRBD1 | TRBJ2-7 | . | TRBV7-9 | TGTGCCAGCAGCCCGGGACAGGGGACCCACGAGCAGTACTTC | CASSPGQGTHEQYF
. | TRBJ1-6 | . | TRBV7-2 | TGTGCCAGCAGCTCCCCCAATCTAAGCTCCTATAATTCACCCCTCCACTTT | CASSSPNLSSYNSPLHF
TRBD2 | TRBJ2-1 | . | TRBV30 | TGTGCCTGGAGTGAGTGGCTAGCGGGGGGTCCAGGGACCCCGCAAACGAACAGATACAATGAGCAGTTCTTC | CAWSEWLAGGPGTPQTNRYNEQFF
TRBD1 | TRBJ1-2 | . | TRBV27 | TGTGCCAGCAGTTTATGGGCAGGGGGCGCGTGGGGCTACACCTTC | CASSLWAGGAWGYTF
TRBD1 | TRBJ1-2 | . | TRBV25-1 | TGTGCCAGCCAACCGGGACAGACATATGGCTACACCTTC | CASQPGQTYGYTF
. | TRBJ2-3 | . | TRBV30 | TGTGCCTGGAGTGCGAAGCTGGGCACAGATACGCAGTATTTT | CAWSAKLGTDTQYF
TRBD1 | TRBJ2-3 | once | TRBV18 | TGTGCCAGCTCACGGGACAGGGGCACAGATACGCAGTATTTT | CASSRDRGTDTQYF
. | TRBJ2-1 | . | TRBV7-6 | TGTGCCAGCAGCTCAACGGGGGGCGCATCCAATGAGCAGTTCTTC | CASSSTGGASNEQFF
. | TRBJ1-1 | . | TRBV5-1 | TGCGCCAGCAGCTTGACAGGGAGCCACACTGAAGCTTTCTTT | CASSLTGSHTEAFF
TRBD2 | TRBJ2-4 | . | TRBV6-5 | TGTGCCAGCAGTCGGACTAGCGGGAGTAAAAACATTCAGTACTTC | CASSRTSGSKNIQYF
TRBD2 | TRBJ2-1 | . | TRBV9 | TGTGCCAGCAGCGGCCGAGAAGCGGGAGGAGGGGTTGAGCAGTTCTTC | CASSGREAGGGVEQFF
. | TRBJ1-2 | . | TRBV27 | TGTGCCAGCGCCGGGGAGGGTAGGTTGAGTGGCTACACCTTC | CASAGEGRLSGYTF
TRBD2 | TRBJ2-7 | . | TRBV6-5 | TGTGCCAGCAGTTACCGGGGGGGGCAAGCCTACGAGCAGTACTTC | CASSYRGGQAYEQYF
. | TRBJ2-2 | . | TRBV9 | . | CASSVGKGASSRGAVF
. | TRBJ1-2 | . | TRBV30 | TGTGCCTGGAGTTTTGGGCTCCCTAACTATGGCTACACCTTC | CAWSFGLPNYGYTF
. | TRBJ2-3 | few | TRBV27 | TGTGCCAGCAGTTTGACACAGAGCACAGATACGCAGTATTTT | CASSLTQSTDTQYF
. | TRBJ1-1 | . | TRBV7-9 | TGTGCCAGCAGCTTAGGTACAGGGAGCGGGGGCACTGAAGCTTTCTTT | CASSLGTGSGGTEAFF
TRBD2 | TRBJ2-2 | . | TRBV11-2 | TGTGCCAGCAGCCCAGGGATAGGGACTAGCGAGACCGGGGAGCTGTTTTTT | CASSPGIGTSETGELFF
. | TRBJ1-1 | once | TRBV6-5 | TGTGCCAGCATTAAACGGAGGGGTGGCACTGAAGCTTTCTTT | CASIKRRGGTEAFF
TRBD2 | TRBJ2-7 | . | TRBV11-3 | TGTGCCAGCAGCCCCGGGAGGACCTACGAGCAGTACTTC | CASSPGRTYEQYF
TRBD1 | TRBJ1-5 | once | TRBV6-5 | TGTGCCGCCAGAGGGGGCGCGGGGCAGCCCCAGCATTTT | CAARGGAGQPQHF
TRBD2 | TRBJ2-5 | . | TRBV6-2/TRBV6-3 | TGTGCCAGCAGTTACTCTTTGACTAGCGGGAGTACGGAGACCCAGTACTTC | CASSYSLTSGSTETQYF
. | TRBJ2-1 | . | TRBV6-1 | TGTGCCAGCAGTGATTTGGGGGCCCACAATGAGCAGTTCTTC | CASSDLGAHNEQFF
. | TRBJ1-2 | . | TRBV18 | TGTGCCAGCTCACCAAGGGGACAAGGCTACACCTTC | CASSPRGQGYTF
TRBD1 | TRBJ1-2 | . | TRBV3-1/TRBV3-2 | TGTGCCAGCAGCCTCTTCCGGACAGGTGCCAGTGGCTACACCTTC | CASSLFRTGASGYTF
. | TRBJ1-2 | . | TRBV25-1 | TGTGCCAGCAGACAGGAGCTCTATGGCTACACCTTC | CASRQELYGYTF
TRBD1 | TRBJ2-5 | few | TRBV7-8 | TGTGCCAGCATCCACAGGGGCGTCGAGACCCAGTACTTC | CASIHRGVETQYF
. | TRBJ2-2 | . | TRBV11-2 | TGTGCCAGCAGCTCGGGACTCCATAACACCGGGGAGCTGTTTTTT | CASSSGLHNTGELFF
. | TRBJ2-2 | . | TRBV6-2/TRBV6-3 | TGTGCCAGCAGTCACCGAAGCCTCGGGGAGCTGTTTTTT | CASSHRSLGELFF
. | TRBJ1-1 | . | TRBV2 | TGTGCCAGCAGTGATAACGGGAACACTGAAGCTTTCTTT | CASSDNGNTEAFF
TRBD1 | TRBJ1-4 | . | TRBV5-1 | TGCGCCAGCAGCCTACAGGGGGCGGCTAATGAAAAACTGTTTTTT | CASSLQGAANEKLFF
. | TRBJ1-4 | once | TRBV25-1 | TGTGCCAGCAGTGCCCACAGGCAGAATGAAAAACTGTTTTTT | CASSAHRQNEKLFF
TRBD1 | TRBJ1-2 | . | TRBV5-5 | TGTGCCAGCAGCTACCGACAGGGGTTATCCTCCCCTAACTATGGCTACACCTTC | CASSYRQGLSSPNYGYTF
TRBD2 | TRBJ2-3 | . | TRBV5-1 | TGCGCCAGCAGCCCCCGGGTAGCGGGGGGGCGGACAGATACGCAGTATTTT | CASSPRVAGGRTDTQYF
. | TRBJ2-5 | . | TRBV9 | TGTGCCAGCAGCGTAGCTCATCAGGGACAAGAGACCCAGTACTTC | CASSVAHQGQETQYF
. | TRBJ2-7 | . | TRBV4-3 | TGCGCCAGCAGCCACGGGCGGACGGGGGCCTACGAGCAGTACTTC | CASSHGRTGAYEQYF
TRBD1 | TRBJ1-1 | . | TRBV2 | TGTGCCAGCAGAGACAGGGGGAACACTGAAGCTTTCTTT | CASRDRGNTEAFF
TRBD2 | TRBJ2-3 | . | TRBV9 | TGTGCCAGCAGCGGGCGGGGGAGATCCCCAGATACGCAGTATTTT | CASSGRGRSPDTQYF
TRBD1 | TRBJ2-1 | few | TRBV6-4 | TGTGCCAGCAGGAAGGGTGGTGGGACAGGGTCCAATGAGCAGTTCTTC | CASRKGGGTGSNEQFF
TRBD2 | TRBJ2-5 | . | TRBV5-1 | TGCGCCAGCAGCTTGGGCTTACTAGCGGGGGGCCGTGTGGAGACCCAGTACTTC | CASSLGLLAGGRVETQYF
. | TRBJ1-1 | . | TRBV27 | TGTGCCAGCAGTCCGGCGACAGGCCCGAACACTGAAGCTTTCTTT | CASSPATGPNTEAFF
. | TRBJ1-1 | . | TRBV5-6 | TGTGCCAGCAGCTCCTGGGTCTCCGGGGGAGCTTTCTTT | CASSSWVSGGAFF
. | TRBJ1-5 | . | TRBV15 | TGTGCCACCAGCAGAGCAGGGTCAACGGCCCAGCATTTT | CATSRAGSTAQHF
TRBD1 | TRBJ2-3 | . | TRBV19 | TGTGCCAGTAGTATACTTAACCCCCGGGACAGTAGAGATACGCAGTATTTT | CASSILNPRDSRDTQYF
TRBD1 | TRBJ1-1 | . | TRBV18 | TGTGCCAGCTCACCGGGACAGGGAAGGGGGAACACTGAAGCTTTCTTT | CASSPGQGRGNTEAFF
TRBD1 | TRBJ1-2 | . | TRBV19 | TGTGCCAGTAGTATGGGAGACAGGGGAAGTATGGGCTACACCTTC | CASSMGDRGSMGYTF